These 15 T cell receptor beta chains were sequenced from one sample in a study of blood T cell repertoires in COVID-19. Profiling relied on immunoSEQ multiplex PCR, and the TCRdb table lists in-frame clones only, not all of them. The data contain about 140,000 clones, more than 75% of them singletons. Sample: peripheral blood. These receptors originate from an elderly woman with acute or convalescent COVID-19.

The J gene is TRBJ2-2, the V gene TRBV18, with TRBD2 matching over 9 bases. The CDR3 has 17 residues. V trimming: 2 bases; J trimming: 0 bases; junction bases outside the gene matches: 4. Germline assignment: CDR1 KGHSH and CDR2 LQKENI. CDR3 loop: CASSPNAGGPNTGELFF. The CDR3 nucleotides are TGTGCCAGCTCACCAAACGCGGGGGGGCCGAACACCGGGGAGCTGTTTTTT.

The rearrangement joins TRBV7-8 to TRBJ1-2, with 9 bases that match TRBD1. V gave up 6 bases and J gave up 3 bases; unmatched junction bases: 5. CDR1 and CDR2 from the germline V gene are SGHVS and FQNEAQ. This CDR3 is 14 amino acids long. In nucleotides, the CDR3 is TGTGCCAGCAGGCCGGGACAGGGAGACTATGGCTACACCTTC. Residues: CASRPGQGDYGYTF.

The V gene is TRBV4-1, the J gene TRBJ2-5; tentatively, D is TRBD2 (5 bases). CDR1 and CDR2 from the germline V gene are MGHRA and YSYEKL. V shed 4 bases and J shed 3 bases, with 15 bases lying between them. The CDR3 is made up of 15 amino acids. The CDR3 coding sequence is TGCGCCAGCAGCCTGTCTAGCCCCACCGAAGAGACCCAGTACTTC. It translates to CASSLSSPTEETQYF.

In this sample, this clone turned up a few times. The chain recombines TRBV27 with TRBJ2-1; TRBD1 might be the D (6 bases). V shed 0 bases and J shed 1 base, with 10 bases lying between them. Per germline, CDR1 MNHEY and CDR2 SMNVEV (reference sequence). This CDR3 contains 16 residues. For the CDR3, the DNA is TGTGCCAGCAGTTTATCGTTGGACAGTTCCTACAATGAGCAGTTCTTC. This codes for CASSLSLDSSYNEQFF.

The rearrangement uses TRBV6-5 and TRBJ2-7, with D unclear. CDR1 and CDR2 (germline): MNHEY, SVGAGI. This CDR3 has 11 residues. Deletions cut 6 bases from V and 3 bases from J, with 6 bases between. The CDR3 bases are TGTGCCAGCAGGCAGAACTACGAGCAGTACTTC. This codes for CASRQNYEQYF.

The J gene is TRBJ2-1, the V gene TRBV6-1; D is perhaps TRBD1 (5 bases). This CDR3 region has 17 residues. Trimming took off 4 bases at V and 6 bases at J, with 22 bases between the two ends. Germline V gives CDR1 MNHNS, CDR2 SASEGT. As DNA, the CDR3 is TGTGCCAGCAGTGGACATACCCGACTCGACAGATCCAATGAGCAGTTCTTC. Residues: CASSGHTRLDRSNEQFF.

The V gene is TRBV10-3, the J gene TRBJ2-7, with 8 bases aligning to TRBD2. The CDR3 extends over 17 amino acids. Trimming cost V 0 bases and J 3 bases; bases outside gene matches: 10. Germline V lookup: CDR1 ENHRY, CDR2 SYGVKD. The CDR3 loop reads CAISESIGYSGNYEQYF. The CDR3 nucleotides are TGTGCCATCAGTGAGTCAATAGGTTATAGCGGGAACTACGAGCAGTACTTC.

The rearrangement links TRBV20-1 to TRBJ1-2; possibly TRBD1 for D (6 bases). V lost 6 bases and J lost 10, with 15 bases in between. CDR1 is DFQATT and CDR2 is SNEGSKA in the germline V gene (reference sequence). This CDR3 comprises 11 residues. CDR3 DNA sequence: TGCAGTGCCCGAAAGGGGGTCGACTACACCTTC. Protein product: CSARKGVDYTF.

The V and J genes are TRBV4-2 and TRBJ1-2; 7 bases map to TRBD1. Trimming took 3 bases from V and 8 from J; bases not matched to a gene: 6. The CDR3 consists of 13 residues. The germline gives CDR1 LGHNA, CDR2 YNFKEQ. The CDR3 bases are TGTGCCAGCAGCCACACAGGGGCTGGGGGCTACACCTTC. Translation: CASSHTGAGGYTF.

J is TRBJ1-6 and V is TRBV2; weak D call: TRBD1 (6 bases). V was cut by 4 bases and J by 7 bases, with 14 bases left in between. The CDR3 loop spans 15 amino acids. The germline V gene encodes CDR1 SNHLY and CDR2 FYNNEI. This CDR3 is CASSVNRVNNSPLHF. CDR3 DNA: TGTGCCAGCAGTGTAAACAGGGTTAACAATTCACCCCTCCACTTT.

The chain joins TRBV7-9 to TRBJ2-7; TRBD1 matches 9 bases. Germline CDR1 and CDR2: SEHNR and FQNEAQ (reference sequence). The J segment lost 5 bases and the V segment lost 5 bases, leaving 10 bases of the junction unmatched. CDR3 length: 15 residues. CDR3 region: CASSHKTGGTHEQYF. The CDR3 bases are TGTGCCAGCAGCCACAAGACAGGGGGTACCCACGAGCAGTACTTC.

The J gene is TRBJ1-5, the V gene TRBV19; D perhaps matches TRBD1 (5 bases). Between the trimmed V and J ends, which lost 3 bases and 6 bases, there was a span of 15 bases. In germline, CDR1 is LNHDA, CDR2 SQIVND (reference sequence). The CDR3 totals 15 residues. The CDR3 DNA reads TGTGCCAGTAGTATGGCGATGGGGGGGGGTCAGCCCCAGCATTTT. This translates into CASSMAMGGGQPQHF. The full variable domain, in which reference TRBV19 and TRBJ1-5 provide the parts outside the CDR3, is DGGITQSPKYLFRKEGQNVTLSCEQNLNHDAMYWYRQDPGQGLRLIYYSQIVNDFQKGDIAEGYSVSREKKESFPLTVTSAQKNPTAFYLCASSMAMGGGQPQHFGDGTRLSIL.

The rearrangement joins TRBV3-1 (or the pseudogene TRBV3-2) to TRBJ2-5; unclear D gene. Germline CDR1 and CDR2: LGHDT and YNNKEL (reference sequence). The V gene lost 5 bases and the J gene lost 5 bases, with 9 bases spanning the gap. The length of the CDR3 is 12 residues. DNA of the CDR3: TGTGCCAGCAGCGCACACGGGGAGACCCAGTACTTC. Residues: CASSAHGETQYF.

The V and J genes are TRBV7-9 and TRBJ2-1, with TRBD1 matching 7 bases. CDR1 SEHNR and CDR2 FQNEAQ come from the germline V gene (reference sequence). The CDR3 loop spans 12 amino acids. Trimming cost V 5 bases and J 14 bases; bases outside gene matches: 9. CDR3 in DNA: TGTGCCAGCAGCCCATCCGGGACAGTCGAGTTCTTC. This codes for CASSPSGTVEFF.

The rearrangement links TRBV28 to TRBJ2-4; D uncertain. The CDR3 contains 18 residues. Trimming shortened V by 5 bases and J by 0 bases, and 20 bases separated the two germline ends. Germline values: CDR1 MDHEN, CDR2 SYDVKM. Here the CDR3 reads CASSQSFLAVKAKNIQYF. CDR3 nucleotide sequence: TGTGCCAGCAGTCAATCGTTTCTGGCCGTCAAAGCCAAAAACATTCAGTACTTC. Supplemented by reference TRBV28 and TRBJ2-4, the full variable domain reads DVKVTQSSRYLVKRTGEKVFLECVQDMDHENMFWYRQDPGLGLRLIYFSYDVKMKEKGDIPEGYSVSREKKERFSLILESASTNQTSMYLCASSQSFLAVKAKNIQYFGAGTRLSVL.